The source of this TCR beta chain is a study of CD8 T cells in ankylosing spondylitis. Study-wide findings and caveats: Blood of patients with ankylosing spondylitis appeared to be characterized by a TCR beta motif of eight highly homologous variants. Disease-linked clones reportedly showed significant enrichment in matched ankylosing spondylitis synovial fluid.

V lost 5 bases and J 4 bases, leaving 10 bases between the germline ends. The CDR3 length is 13 residues. In making TCR beta libraries, quantitative 5'-RACE with molecular barcodes was used. MiXCR, applied by TCRdb to the 5' RACE reads, yields one record per CDR3 protein. The table shows under 450,000 distinct CDR3 sequences, with 20% to 25% occurring only once. This clonotype showed up just a few times. Its cognate antigen is unknown. V and J are TRBV12-3 or TRBV12-4 and TRBJ2-3, with D hard to call. The sequence was obtained from a male donor with ankylosing spondylitis or in good health (not recorded which). What was sequenced was blood, either unsorted or a sorted T cell fraction (not recorded which). The CDR3 DNA follows: TGTGCCAGCAGTCTGGGAAATTCAGATACGCAGTATTTT. Its translation: CASSLGNSDTQYF.